Here is one TCR beta chain with its context. What it binds is not known. Sequencing used immunoSEQ multiplex PCR; TCRdb keeps in-frame clones, though not all of them. This table has some 190,000 clones, approximately 94% appearing once. The data originate from a study of T cell responses to AZD1222 COVID-19 vaccine. Study results and limitations: Females made up more of the donors, who were largely white British, and clonal diversity may have come out too low. Spike as a whole was targeted by vaccine-associated CD4 TCRs, dominant at 160-218 and 743-854. Without day 14 samples, only post-peak T cell repertoires were studied.

The V gene lost 3 bases and the J gene lost 2 bases, with 8 bases spanning the gap. CDR1 is LNHDA and CDR2 is SQIVND in the germline V gene (reference sequence). The CDR3 loop spans 13 amino acids. V is TRBV19 and J is TRBJ2-7, with D unclear. The source was peripheral blood, collected 28 days after the second dose of the MenACWY control vaccine. The receptor's source is an adult who received the MenACWY meningococcal vaccine as a control. DNA of the CDR3: TGTGCCAGTAGTATGGGCTTTACCTACGAGCAGTACTTC. Its translation: CASSMGFTYEQYF. Filled out from reference TRBV19 and TRBJ2-7, the complete variable domain reads DGGITQSPKYLFRKEGQNVTLSCEQNLNHDAMYWYRQDPGQGLRLIYYSQIVNDFQKGDIAEGYSVSREKKESFPLTVTSAQKNPTAFYLCASSMGFTYEQYFGPGTRLTVT.